These 18 T cell receptor beta chains originate from one sample sequenced in a study of blood T cell repertoires in COVID-19. Some clones are missing from TCRdb's copy, which holds only in-frame ones; the method was immunoSEQ multiplex PCR. The sample consists of some 69,000 clones, 89% of them appearing once. The sequenced sample consisted of peripheral blood. All receptors come from a woman in her forties or fifties with active COVID-19.

V and J are TRBV5-1 and TRBJ1-4, with 10 bases lining up with TRBD1. The CDR3 totals 15 residues. The germline CDR1 and CDR2 sequences are SGHRS and YFSETQ. Trimming cost V 1 base and J 5 bases; bases outside gene matches: 2. CDR3 sequence (DNA): TGCGCCAGCAGCTTGTGGACAGGGGGGAATGAAAAACTGTTTTTT. Residues: CASSLWTGGNEKLFF.

This sequence joins TRBV30 and TRBJ1-4; 7 nucleotides match TRBD1. The V and J ends lost 1 base and 5 bases, in that order; junction bases with no gene match: 7. Germline V CDR1 and CDR2: GTSNPN, SVGIG (reference sequence). This CDR3 has 15 amino acids. CDR3 sequence (DNA): TGTGCCTGGAGTGGTTTGGGACAGAAGAATGAAAAACTGTTTTTT. Translation gives CAWSGLGQKNEKLFF.

V and J are TRBV5-3 and TRBJ1-2, with D possibly TRBD1 on 6 matching bases. TRBV5-3 is assigned to the ORF class and has an uncertain function. Trimming left V 4 bases short and J 7 bases short, with 20 bases between. The CDR3 runs to 15 residues. The CDR3 sequence is CARSRCTGNLGGYTF. CDR3 DNA: TGTGCCAGAAGCCGGTGTACAGGGAATCTTGGTGGCTACACCTTC.

The chain combines TRBV9 with TRBJ1-1, with D uncertain. The length of the CDR3 is 15 residues. Deletions cut 6 bases from V and 1 base from J, with 16 bases between. Germline V lookup: CDR1 SGDLS, CDR2 YYNGEE. The CDR3 DNA reads as TGTGCCAGCAACCCCCACGGACTCCGGAACACTGAAGCTTTCTTT. Its protein is CASNPHGLRNTEAFF. The variable domain in full, completed from reference TRBV9 and TRBJ1-1, reads DSGVTQTPKHLITATGQRVTLRCSPRSGDLSVYWYQQSLDQGLQFLIQYYNGEERAKGNILERFSAQQFPDLHSELNLSSLELGDSALYFCASNPHGLRNTEAFFGQGTRLTVV.

V and J are TRBV4-1 and TRBJ2-7; a weak D match, TRBD2 (5 bases). Germline V CDR1 and CDR2: MGHRA, YSYEKL. Trimming left V 0 bases short and J 6 bases short, with 15 bases between. The CDR3 totals 15 residues. CDR3 in amino acids: CASSQDGSGVGEQYF. CDR3 in DNA: TGCGCCAGCAGCCAAGACGGGTCCGGGGTTGGCGAGCAGTACTTC.

The chain combines TRBV3-1 (or the pseudogene TRBV3-2) with TRBJ2-5, with TRBD1 matching over 9 bases. Germline V CDR1 and CDR2: LGHDT, YNNKEL (reference sequence). V gave up 5 bases and J gave up 4 bases; unmatched junction bases: 5. The CDR3 extends over 14 amino acids. The CDR3 DNA reads as TGTGCCAGCAGCATTACAGGGGGCGGAGAGACCCAGTACTTC. Protein product: CASSITGGGETQYF.

This chain links TRBV14 with TRBJ2-7; no clear D. This CDR3 comprises 11 residues. CDR1 SGHDN and CDR2 FVKESK come from the germline V gene. The V and J ends lost 4 bases and 3 bases respectively, with 4 bases between them. The chain's CDR3 is CASSLYYEQYF. CDR3 bases: TGTGCCAGCAGCCTCTACTACGAGCAGTACTTC. Full variable domain (rest looked up from reference TRBV14 and TRBJ2-7): EAGVTQFPSHSVIEKGQTVTLRCDPISGHDNLYWYRRVMGKEIKFLLHFVKESKQDESGMPNNRFLAERTGGTYSTLKVQPAELEDSGVYFCASSLYYEQYFGPGTRLTVT.

The V call is TRBV19, the J call TRBJ1-5; D perhaps matches TRBD1 (6 bases). The V gene's germline CDR1 is LNHDA and CDR2 SQIVND (reference sequence). The CDR3 consists of 13 residues. V was trimmed by 10 bases and J by 4 bases, leaving 14 bases between them. For the CDR3, the DNA is TGTGCCACCGGCCCGAGGGGGAATCAGCCCCAGCATTTT. Translated, it gives CATGPRGNQPQHF. Combining the CDR3 with reference TRBV19 and TRBJ1-5 gives the whole variable domain DGGITQSPKYLFRKEGQNVTLSCEQNLNHDAMYWYRQDPGQGLRLIYYSQIVNDFQKGDIAEGYSVSREKKESFPLTVTSAQKNPTAFYLCATGPRGNQPQHFGDGTRLSIL.

This sequence joins TRBV18 and TRBJ2-5; D might be TRBD1 (6 bases). Germline loops: CDR1 KGHSH, CDR2 LQKENI. The V gene lost 3 bases and the J gene lost 5 bases, with 13 bases spanning the gap. The CDR3 loop spans 14 amino acids. The CDR3 nucleotides are TGTGCCAGCTCACCCCCCAACAGGGTGGAGACCCAGTACTTC. This translates into CASSPPNRVETQYF.

This clone was observed a few times. V usage is TRBV12-3 or TRBV12-4 and J usage is TRBJ1-2; the D gene is possibly TRBD1 (5 bases). V was pared by 6 bases and J by 7 bases, with 12 bases between. The CDR3 has 12 residues. The CDR3 DNA follows: TGTGCCAGCAGGACTCAGGGAGGTGGCTACACCTTC. It is translated as CASRTQGGGYTF.

The J gene is TRBJ2-7, the V gene TRBV9; a weak D match, TRBD2 (6 bases). Germline CDR1 is SGDLS and CDR2 is YYNGEE. Trimming removed 0 bases at V and 7 bases at J, with 14 bases between. The CDR3 consists of 14 residues. Written as DNA, the CDR3 is TGTGCCAGCAGCGTAGAGCGGGCCGGAGGGGAGCAGTACTTC. Protein: CASSVERAGGEQYF.

This clone came up once. The chain employs TRBV28 and TRBJ2-7, with 9 bases lining up with TRBD2. This CDR3 is built from 12 residues. V gave up 9 bases and J gave up 4 bases; unmatched junction bases: 4. In germline, CDR1 is MDHEN, CDR2 SYDVKM. The CDR3 coding sequence is TGTGCCAGTAGCGGGAGTGGGTACGAGCAGTACTTC. It specifies CASSGSGYEQYF.

The rearrangement uses TRBV20-1 and TRBJ2-5, with TRBD2 identical over 7 bases. The trim removed 3 bases at V and 2 bases at J, leaving 9 bases unmatched. CDR1 and CDR2 from the germline V gene are DFQATT and SNEGSKA (reference sequence). This CDR3 has 15 amino acids. The CDR3 here is CSASALGLQQETQYF. In DNA, the CDR3 is TGCAGTGCTAGTGCCCTGGGACTACAACAAGAGACCCAGTACTTC.

In regard to this clone: This sample also contains other DNA sequences that code for the same CDR3. The chain links TRBV30 to TRBJ2-1; D remains ambiguous. The CDR3 consists of 13 residues. CDR1 is GTSNPN and CDR2 is SVGIG in the germline V gene (reference sequence). V lost 0 bases to trimming and J lost 4 bases, with 7 bases between them. The CDR3 here is CAWSVLRYNEQFF. The DNA of the CDR3 is TGTGCCTGGAGTGTCCTTCGGTACAATGAGCAGTTCTTC.

The gene calls are TRBV28 and TRBJ2-2; TRBD1 agrees at 8 bases. The germline gives CDR1 MDHEN, CDR2 SYDVKM. This CDR3 spans 16 amino acids. The ends lost 3 bases at V and 5 bases at J; junction bases unmatched: 8. For the CDR3, the DNA is TGTGCCAGCAGTTTCGGGACAGGAGCGAGGACCGGGGAGCTGTTTTTT. It translates to CASSFGTGARTGELFF. Looking up the rest from reference TRBV28 and TRBJ2-2 gives the full variable domain: DVKVTQSSRYLVKRTGEKVFLECVQDMDHENMFWYRQDPGLGLRLIYFSYDVKMKEKGDIPEGYSVSREKKERFSLILESASTNQTSMYLCASSFGTGARTGELFFGEGSRLTVL.

The V and J genes are TRBV11-2 and TRBJ1-1; D is uncertain. Germline CDR1 and CDR2: SGHAT and FQNNGV. The CDR3 contains 13 residues. V lost 3 bases and J 1 base, leaving 6 bases between the germline ends. The CDR3 DNA reads as TGTGCCAGCAGCTTTCTTTCGAACACTGAAGCTTTCTTT. It is translated as CASSFLSNTEAFF.

V and J are TRBV5-1 and TRBJ2-1; TRBD2 is a possible D gene (6 bases). V dropped 2 bases and J dropped 8 bases, with 14 bases sitting between them. This CDR3 contains 14 residues. Germline V gene sequence: CDR1 SGHRS, CDR2 YFSETQ. The CDR3 reads CASSFLGLGDEQFF. DNA of the CDR3: TGCGCCAGCAGCTTTTTGGGACTGGGGGATGAGCAGTTCTTC.

The chain joins TRBV7-2 to TRBJ2-1; D perhaps matches TRBD2 (6 bases). Deletions cut 2 bases from V and 0 bases from J, with 11 bases between. Germline loops: CDR1 SGHTA, CDR2 FQGNSA. This CDR3 has 16 residues. The CDR3 spells CASSLLRGSSYNEQFF. DNA of the CDR3: TGTGCCAGCAGCTTACTTCGGGGGAGCTCCTACAATGAGCAGTTCTTC.